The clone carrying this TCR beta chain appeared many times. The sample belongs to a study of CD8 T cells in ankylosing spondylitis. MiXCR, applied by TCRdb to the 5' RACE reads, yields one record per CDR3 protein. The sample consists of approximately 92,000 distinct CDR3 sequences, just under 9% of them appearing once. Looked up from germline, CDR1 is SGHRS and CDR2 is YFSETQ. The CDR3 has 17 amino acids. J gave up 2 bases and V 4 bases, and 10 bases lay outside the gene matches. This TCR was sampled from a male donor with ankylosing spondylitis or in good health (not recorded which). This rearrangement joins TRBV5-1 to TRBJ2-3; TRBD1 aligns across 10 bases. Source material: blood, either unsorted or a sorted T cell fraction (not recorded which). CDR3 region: CASSRDRGRVNTDTQYF. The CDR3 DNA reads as TGCGCCAGCAGCAGAGACAGGGGGCGGGTTAACACAGATACGCAGTATTTT.